This T cell receptor beta chain was observed in a study of blood T cell repertoires in COVID-19. Study details: The samples span acute and convalescent COVID-19 from the United States, Italy and Spain.

Only a few counts were recorded for this clone. Here immunoSEQ multiplex PCR was the method, and the copy in TCRdb shows in-frame clones only, minus some. The sample holds approximately 100,000 clones, about nine tenths seen once. This CDR3 comprises 15 residues. The source material was peripheral blood. This clonotype was sampled from a man aged 65-85 years with acute or convalescent COVID-19. The chain uses TRBV21-1 and TRBJ1-5; the D call of TRBD1 is as the table states it, not checked on the DNA. TRBV21-1 is labeled a pseudogene. The CDR3, as DNA: TGTGCCTCACAAGGGGACAGTGGTAGCAATCAGCCCCAGCATTTT. Protein product: CASQGDSGSNQPQHF.